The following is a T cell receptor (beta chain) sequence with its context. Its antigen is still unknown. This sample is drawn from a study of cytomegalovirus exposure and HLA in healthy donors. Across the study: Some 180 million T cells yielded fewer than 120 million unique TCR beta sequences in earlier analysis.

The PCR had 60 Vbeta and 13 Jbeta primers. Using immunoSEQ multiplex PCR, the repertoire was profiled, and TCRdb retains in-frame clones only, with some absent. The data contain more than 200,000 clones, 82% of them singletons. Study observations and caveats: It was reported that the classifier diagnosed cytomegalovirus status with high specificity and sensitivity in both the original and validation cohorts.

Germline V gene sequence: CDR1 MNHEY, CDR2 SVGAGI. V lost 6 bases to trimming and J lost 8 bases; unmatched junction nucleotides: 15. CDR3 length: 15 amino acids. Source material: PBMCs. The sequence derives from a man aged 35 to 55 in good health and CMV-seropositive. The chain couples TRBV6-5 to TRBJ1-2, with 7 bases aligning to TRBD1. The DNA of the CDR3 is TGTGCCAGCAGCCTAAAGAGGGACAGCCAGCGGGGCTACACCTTC. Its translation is CASSLKRDSQRGYTF.